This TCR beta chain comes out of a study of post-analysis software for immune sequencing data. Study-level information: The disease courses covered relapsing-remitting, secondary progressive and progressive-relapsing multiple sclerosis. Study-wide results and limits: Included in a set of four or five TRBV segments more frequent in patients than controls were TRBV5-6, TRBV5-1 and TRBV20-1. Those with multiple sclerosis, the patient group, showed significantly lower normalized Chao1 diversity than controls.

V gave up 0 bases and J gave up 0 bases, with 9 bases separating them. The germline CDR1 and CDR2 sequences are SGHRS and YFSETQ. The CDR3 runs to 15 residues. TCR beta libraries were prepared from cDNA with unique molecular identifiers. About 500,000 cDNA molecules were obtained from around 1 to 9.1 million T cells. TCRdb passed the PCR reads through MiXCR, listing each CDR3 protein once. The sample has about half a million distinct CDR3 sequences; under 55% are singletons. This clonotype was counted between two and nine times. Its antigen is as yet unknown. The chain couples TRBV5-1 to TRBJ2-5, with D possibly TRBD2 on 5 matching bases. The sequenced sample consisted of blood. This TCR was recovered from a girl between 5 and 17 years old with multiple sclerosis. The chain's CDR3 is CASSLVSGYQETQYF. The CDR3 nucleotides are TGCGCCAGCAGCTTGGTATCGGGATACCAAGAGACCCAGTACTTC.